Sequencing of this T cell receptor (beta chain) was carried out in a study of blood T cell repertoires in COVID-19. The overall study: COVID-19 samples collected from the United States, Italy and Spain covered acute and convalescent phases.

CDR3 length: 14 amino acids. V gave up 1 base and J gave up 0 bases, with 7 bases separating them. Germline lookup yields CDR1 LGHDT and CDR2 YNNKEL (reference sequence). This clone was seen once. The authors' processing: How many nucleated cells were present was estimated from reference gene primer amplification. Profiled with immunoSEQ multiplex PCR; TCRdb holds only in-frame clones, not every one. V, J and clone size are taken as reported in that table, and D and trimming were inferred from the DNA itself. The sample yields 200,000 to 250,000 clones, about 88% seen once. The sequence was obtained from a man between 70 and 80 years old with acute or convalescent COVID-19. The V and J genes are TRBV3-1 (or the pseudogene TRBV3-2) and TRBJ2-7; no clear D. The source material was peripheral blood. The CDR3 region has the DNA TGTGCCAGCAGCCAAGGAGCGTCCTCCTACGAGCAGTACTTC. This gives the protein CASSQGASSYEQYF.